The TCR beta chain described here comes from a study of tumor-infiltrating lymphocytes in primary liver carcinoma. Overall study context: Each of the growths was stage T1-T3 N0M0, extending roughly 4.2 to 11 cm across.

The CDR3 is 15 amino acids. Per germline, CDR1 MGHRA and CDR2 YSYEKL. Of note for this clonotype: Its antigen is not identified. Sequence at one end of the junction differs from germline and may be a read error.

The tissue used was unsorted bulk material of about 19-31 mg. RNA and DNA were co-extracted from it with the AllPrep DNA/RNA mini kit. Each of the tumor samples contained in excess of 75% viable tumor cells. Findings and limits, study-wide: Compared with blood, tumor repertoires held significantly more in their top 250 clones.

Making TCR beta cDNA involved around 500 ng total RNA and a constant-region primer. For TCR beta, libraries were produced by three nested multiplex PCR rounds using slightly modified ARM-PCR. The first two PCR rounds used TRBV1-TRBV30 primers with a Cbeta primer, roughly 10 cycles each. MiXCR, applied by TCRdb to the multiplex PCR reads, yields one record per CDR3 protein. The sample includes 50,000 to 65,000 distinct CDR3 sequences, about 71% of them seen just once. Sequencing was carried out using liver tumor tissue from sampling region 4. Regarding subset: tumor region T4, right-lateral pole. The chain links TRBV4-1 to TRBJ2-7, with TRBD1 matching 10 bases. This clonotype was sampled from a man aged 40-49 years with primary liver carcinoma and hepatitis B virus infection. The CDR3 coding sequence is TGTGCCAGCAGCATCCGGACAGGGGGCTCCTACGAGCAGTACTTC. Translating it yields CASSIRTGGSYEQYF.